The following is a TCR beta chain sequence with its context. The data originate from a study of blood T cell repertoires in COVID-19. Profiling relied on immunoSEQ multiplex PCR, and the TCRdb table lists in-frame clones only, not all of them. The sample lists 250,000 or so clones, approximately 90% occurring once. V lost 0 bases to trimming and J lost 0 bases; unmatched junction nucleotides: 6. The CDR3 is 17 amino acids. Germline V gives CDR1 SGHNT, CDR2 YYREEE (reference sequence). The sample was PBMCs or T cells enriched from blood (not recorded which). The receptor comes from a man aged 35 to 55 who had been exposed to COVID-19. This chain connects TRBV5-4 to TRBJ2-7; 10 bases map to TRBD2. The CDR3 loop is CASSLGLAGALSYEQYF. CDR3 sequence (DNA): TGTGCCAGCAGCTTGGGGCTAGCGGGAGCCCTCTCCTACGAGCAGTACTTC. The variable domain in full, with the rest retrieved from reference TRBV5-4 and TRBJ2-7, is ETGVTQSPTHLIKTRGQQVTLRCSSQSGHNTVSWYQQALGQGPQFIFQYYREEENGRGNFPPRFSGLQFPNYSSELNVNALELDDSALYLCASSLGLAGALSYEQYFGPGTRLTVT.